The TCR beta chain described here comes from a study of identical twins. Regarding the study as a whole: Within monozygotic twins, out-of-frame TCR alpha sharing was underestimated by the models.

In regard to this clonotype: The antigen remains unidentified.

Germline V gene sequence: CDR1 SGHTA, CDR2 FQGNSA. The length of the CDR3 is 14 residues. Losses at the gene ends were 1 base for V and 9 bases for J; bases not matched to a gene: 5. Each CDR3 protein gets one entry after TCRdb re-called the 5' RACE reads with MiXCR. The top ten hold about 3% of the sample, which has 450,000 or so distinct CDR3 sequences, approximately 24% seen once. This same sample was also taken into another study, of T cells expressing NK-cell markers. Per that paper: It was sorted CD3+CD56-NKG2C+, CD3+CD56+NKG2C- and CD3+CD56+NKG2C+ T cells that provided the TCR beta repertoires. Among eight sequenced donors, seven carried HCMV seropositivity while one was seronegative.

This chain joins TRBV7-2 and TRBJ2-1; TRBD2 matches at 8 bases. Sequencing used CD4+ T cells sorted from blood. This receptor was obtained from a young woman in good health. The CDR3 region has the DNA TGTGCCAGCAGCTTAGGGACAGCGGGGGTTGAGCAGTTCTTC. The encoded protein is CASSLGTAGVEQFF.